The T cell receptor (beta chain) under discussion was sequenced for a study of blood T cell repertoires in COVID-19. On the study more broadly: T cells, B-cell-depleted T cells, or PBMCs supplied cDNA or gDNA.

Germline loops: CDR1 SGHRS, CDR2 YFSETQ. CDR3 length: 14 amino acids. Trimming left V 4 bases short and J 2 bases short, with 12 bases between. Data came from immunoSEQ multiplex PCR; TCRdb stores just in-frame clones and leaves some out. The profile shows roughly 260,000 clones, about nine tenths of them singletons. The clonotype comes from a man between 60 and 70 years old who had recovered from COVID-19. Sequencing used peripheral blood. The chain uses TRBV5-1 and TRBJ1-1, with D possibly matching TRBD1 (5 bases). CDR3 residues: CASSPRGTNTEAFF. The DNA of the CDR3 is TGCGCCAGCAGCCCGCGCGGGACTAACACTGAAGCTTTCTTT.